This paragraph reports one T cell receptor beta chain. The antigen remains undetermined. The sample comes from a study of cytomegalovirus exposure and HLA in healthy donors. Findings and limits, study-wide: Sequencing likely caused a cluster of highly shared sequence variants. Later on, an analysis tied 15,000 to 20,000 TCR beta sequences to HLA alleles at 0.05 false discovery rate.

Germline V gene sequence: CDR1 LNHDA, CDR2 SQIVND (reference sequence). This CDR3 region has 14 residues. Trimming stripped 2 bases from V and 1 base from J, with 8 bases between. Primers for the PCR totalled 60 Vbeta and 13 Jbeta. Sequenced by immunoSEQ multiplex PCR; TCRdb stores in-frame clones only, minus some. The repertoire holds more than 110,000 clones, with about 73% as singletons. Material for sequencing was PBMCs. This chain uses TRBV19 with TRBJ2-5; unclear D gene. The receptor was isolated from a woman aged 60 to 75 in good health and CMV-seropositive. CDR3 sequence (DNA): TGTGCCAGTAGTATATCCGGGTCCCAAGAGACCCAGTACTTC. It specifies CASSISGSQETQYF.